The rows below give T cell receptor beta chains drawn from one sample of a study of control samples from healthy donors and cancer patients. Clones were sequenced by immunoSEQ multiplex PCR, and TCRdb holds only the in-frame ones, with some missing. Found here are some 94,000 clones, approximately 91% of them singletons; the top ten hold 8.5% to 10%. Sequences were obtained from PBMCs. The receptors come from a woman in her forties or fifties with colorectal cancer. Both conserved end residues are trimmed from each CDR3. Fields, in order: V gene, J gene, CDR3 protein.

v_call: TRBV5-1; j_call: TRBJ1-2; cdr3_aa: ASSFGSDRDGYT
v_call: TRBV29-1; j_call: TRBJ1-2; cdr3_aa: SVDSGGYT
v_call: TRBV5-1; j_call: TRBJ2-1; cdr3_aa: ASSYRLGDEQF
v_call: TRBV12-5; j_call: TRBJ2-2; cdr3_aa: ASGWPGHSNTGELF
v_call: TRBV19; j_call: TRBJ1-6; cdr3_aa: ASSTGTGNSPLH
v_call: TRBV5-1; j_call: TRBJ1-4; cdr3_aa: ASSLGREGGKLF
v_call: TRBV3-1/TRBV3-2; j_call: TRBJ2-2; cdr3_aa: ASSLTGDPGELF
v_call: TRBV24-1; j_call: TRBJ1-1; cdr3_aa: ATSGREGTEAF
v_call: TRBV3-1/TRBV3-2; j_call: TRBJ2-5; cdr3_aa: ASSPAGGAKTQY
v_call: TRBV28; j_call: TRBJ1-2; cdr3_aa: ASSLKGGPRGYT
v_call: TRBV6-2/TRBV6-3; j_call: TRBJ2-5; cdr3_aa: ASSLQETQY
v_call: TRBV5-6; j_call: TRBJ2-2; cdr3_aa: ASSLGISPGELF
v_call: TRBV28; j_call: TRBJ1-2; cdr3_aa: ASSLPGAGGYT
v_call: TRBV5-4; j_call: TRBJ1-2; cdr3_aa: ASSQTGDRGRGYT
v_call: TRBV18; j_call: TRBJ2-5; cdr3_aa: ASSPSQGPPETQY
v_call: TRBV28; j_call: TRBJ2-3; cdr3_aa: ASSLAGRSTDTQY
v_call: TRBV27; j_call: TRBJ1-1; cdr3_aa: ASSWGLNTEAF
v_call: TRBV27; j_call: TRBJ1-5; cdr3_aa: ASSLTGGEGQPQH
v_call: TRBV6-2/TRBV6-3; j_call: TRBJ2-4; cdr3_aa: ASSARQGGVGIQY
v_call: TRBV24-1; j_call: TRBJ2-3; cdr3_aa: ATSDTGPPDTQY
v_call: TRBV29-1; j_call: TRBJ1-1; cdr3_aa: SVTDRGQGNTEAF
v_call: TRBV27; j_call: TRBJ1-6; cdr3_aa: ASNDRSSYNSPLH
v_call: TRBV5-5; j_call: TRBJ1-4; cdr3_aa: ASSGQVANEKLF
v_call: TRBV5-6; j_call: TRBJ1-4; cdr3_aa: ASSSGTYNEKLF
v_call: TRBV5-6; j_call: TRBJ2-5; cdr3_aa: ASSLGVGVQETQY
v_call: TRBV4-3; j_call: TRBJ2-1; cdr3_aa: ASSQIGRASYNEQF
v_call: TRBV5-4; j_call: TRBJ2-5; cdr3_aa: ASSFRGEETQY
v_call: TRBV6-2/TRBV6-3; j_call: TRBJ1-2; cdr3_aa: ASSPGRNYGYT
v_call: TRBV30; j_call: TRBJ1-4; cdr3_aa: AWSPWVGGLNEKLF
v_call: TRBV9; j_call: TRBJ2-1; cdr3_aa: ASSATGTSGYNEQF
v_call: TRBV6-5; j_call: TRBJ2-3; cdr3_aa: ASKRTSKADTQY
v_call: TRBV2; j_call: TRBJ1-1; cdr3_aa: ASSMRGGMNTEAF
v_call: TRBV12-3/TRBV12-4; j_call: TRBJ1-2; cdr3_aa: ASSLNVYGYT
v_call: TRBV6-2/TRBV6-3; j_call: TRBJ1-4; cdr3_aa: ASSRMGQNNEKLF
v_call: TRBV27; j_call: TRBJ2-6; cdr3_aa: ASSFYSGANVLT
v_call: TRBV7-2; j_call: TRBJ1-1; cdr3_aa: ASSLDYRGNTEAF
v_call: TRBV9; j_call: TRBJ1-6; cdr3_aa: ASSVGSGRNSPLH
v_call: TRBV10-3; j_call: TRBJ2-1; cdr3_aa: AISESAGLSSDNEQF
v_call: TRBV2; j_call: TRBJ2-5; cdr3_aa: ASSEGVVLETQY
v_call: TRBV7-3; j_call: TRBJ2-1; cdr3_aa: ASSPSLYNEQF
v_call: TRBV5-1; j_call: TRBJ1-1; cdr3_aa: ASSSTWGGEVTEAF
v_call: TRBV10-1; j_call: TRBJ1-4; cdr3_aa: ASSGQGGEKLF
v_call: TRBV10-3; j_call: TRBJ2-1; cdr3_aa: AIGGYNEQF
v_call: TRBV12-5; j_call: TRBJ2-2; cdr3_aa: ASGLGTGGVTGELF
v_call: TRBV6-5; j_call: TRBJ1-2; cdr3_aa: ASSRGTGTYGYT
v_call: TRBV27; j_call: TRBJ1-5; cdr3_aa: ASSRFTNTGEPQH
v_call: TRBV12-5; j_call: TRBJ1-3; cdr3_aa: ASGLTQGRNTIY
v_call: TRBV3-1/TRBV3-2; j_call: TRBJ2-1; cdr3_aa: ASSQDMGTYNEQF
v_call: TRBV5-6; j_call: TRBJ2-2; cdr3_aa: ASSQAGGTGELF
v_call: TRBV25-1; j_call: TRBJ1-2; cdr3_aa: ASSDHGQGYGYT
v_call: TRBV10-3; j_call: TRBJ2-1; cdr3_aa: AISERQTNEQF
v_call: TRBV4-3; j_call: TRBJ2-2; cdr3_aa: ASSQDGTANTGELF